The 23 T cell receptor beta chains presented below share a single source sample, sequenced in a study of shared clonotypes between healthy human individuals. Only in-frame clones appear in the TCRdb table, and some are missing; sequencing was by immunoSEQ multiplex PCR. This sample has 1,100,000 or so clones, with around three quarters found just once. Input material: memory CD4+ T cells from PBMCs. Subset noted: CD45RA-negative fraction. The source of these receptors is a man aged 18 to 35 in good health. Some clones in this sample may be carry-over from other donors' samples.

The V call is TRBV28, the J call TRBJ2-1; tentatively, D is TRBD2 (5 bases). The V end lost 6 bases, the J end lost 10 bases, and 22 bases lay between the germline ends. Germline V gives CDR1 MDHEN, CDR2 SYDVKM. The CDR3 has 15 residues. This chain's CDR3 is CASSPGIGTTGEQFF. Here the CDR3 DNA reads TGTGCCAGCAGCCCCGGGATAGGCACGACGGGGGAGCAGTTCTTC.

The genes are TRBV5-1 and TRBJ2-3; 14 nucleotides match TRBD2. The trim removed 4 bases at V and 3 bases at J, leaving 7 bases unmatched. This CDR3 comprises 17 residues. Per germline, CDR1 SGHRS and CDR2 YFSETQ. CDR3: CASSIGTSGSGTDTQYF. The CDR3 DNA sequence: TGCGCCAGCAGCATTGGGACTAGCGGGAGTGGAACAGATACGCAGTATTTT.

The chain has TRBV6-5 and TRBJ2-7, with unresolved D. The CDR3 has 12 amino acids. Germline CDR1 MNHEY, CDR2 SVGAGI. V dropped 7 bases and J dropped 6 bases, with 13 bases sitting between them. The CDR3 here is CASKGPSAEQYF. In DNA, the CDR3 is TGTGCCAGCAAAGGCCCCTCGGCCGAGCAGTACTTC.

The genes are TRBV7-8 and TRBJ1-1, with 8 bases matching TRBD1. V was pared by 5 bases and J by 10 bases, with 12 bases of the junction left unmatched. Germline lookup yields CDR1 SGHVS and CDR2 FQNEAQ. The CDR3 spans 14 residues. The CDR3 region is CASSLGQQQGGAFF. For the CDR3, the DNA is TGTGCCAGCAGCCTTGGACAGCAACAGGGGGGAGCTTTCTTT.

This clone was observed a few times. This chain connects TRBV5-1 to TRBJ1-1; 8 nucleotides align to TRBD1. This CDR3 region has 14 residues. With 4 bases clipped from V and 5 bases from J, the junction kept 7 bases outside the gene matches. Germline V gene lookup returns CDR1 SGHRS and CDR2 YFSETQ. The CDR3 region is CASSPQGASTEAFF. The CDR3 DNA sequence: TGCGCCAGCAGCCCCCAGGGGGCGTCGACTGAAGCTTTCTTT.

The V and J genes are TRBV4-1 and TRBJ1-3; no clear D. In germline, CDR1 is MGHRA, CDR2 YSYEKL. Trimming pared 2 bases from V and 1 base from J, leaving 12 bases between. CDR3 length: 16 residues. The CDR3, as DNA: TGCGCCAGCAGCCAATGGGCTCGGTTTTCTGGAAACACCATATATTTT. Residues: CASSQWARFSGNTIYF.

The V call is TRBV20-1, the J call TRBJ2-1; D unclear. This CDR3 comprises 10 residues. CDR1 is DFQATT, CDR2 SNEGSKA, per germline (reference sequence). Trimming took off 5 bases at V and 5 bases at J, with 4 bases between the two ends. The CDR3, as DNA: TGCAGTGCTCCTAACAATGAGCAGTTCTTC. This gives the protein CSAPNNEQFF.

CDR3 nucleotides: TGCGCCAGCAGTTCGAGACGCCCGGGAGGTATCACTGAAGCTTTCTTT. Its translation is CASSSRRPGGITEAFF. V gene TRBV10-2 combines with J gene TRBJ1-1; D unclear. From germline, CDR1 is WSHSY and CDR2 SAAADI. CDR3 length: 16 residues. Trimming shortened V by 5 bases and J by 4 bases, and 20 bases separated the two germline ends.

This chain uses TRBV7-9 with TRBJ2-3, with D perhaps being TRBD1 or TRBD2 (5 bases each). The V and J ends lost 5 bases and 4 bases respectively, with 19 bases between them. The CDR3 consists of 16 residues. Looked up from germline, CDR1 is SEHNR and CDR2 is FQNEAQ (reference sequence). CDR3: CASSGARGIRADTQYF. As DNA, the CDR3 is TGTGCCAGCAGCGGGGCGAGAGGGATTCGTGCAGATACGCAGTATTTT. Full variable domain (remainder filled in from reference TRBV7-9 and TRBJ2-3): DTGVSQNPRHKITKRGQNVTFRCDPISEHNRLYWYRQTLGQGPEFLTYFQNEAQLEKSRLLSDRFSAERPKGSFSTLEIQRTEQGDSAMYLCASSGARGIRADTQYFGPGTRLTVL.

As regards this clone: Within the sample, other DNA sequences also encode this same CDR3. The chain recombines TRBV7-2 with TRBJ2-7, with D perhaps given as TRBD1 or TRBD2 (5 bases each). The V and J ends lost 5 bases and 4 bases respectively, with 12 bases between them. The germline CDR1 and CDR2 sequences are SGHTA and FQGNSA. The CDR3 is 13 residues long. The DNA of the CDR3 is TGTGCCAGCAGCCTCCGTGGGGGTTACGAGCAGTACTTC. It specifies CASSLRGGYEQYF.

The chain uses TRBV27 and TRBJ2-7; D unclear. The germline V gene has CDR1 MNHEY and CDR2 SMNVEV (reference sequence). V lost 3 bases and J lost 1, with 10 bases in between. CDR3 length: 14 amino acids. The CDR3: CASSFGLKSYEQYF. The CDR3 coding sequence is TGTGCCAGCAGTTTCGGGCTAAAGTCCTACGAGCAGTACTTC.

The CDR3 nucleotides read TGTGCCAGCAGCAAAGGTGAGGGGGGACGCTCTGGAAACACCATATATTTT. The encoded protein is CASSKGEGGRSGNTIYF. V usage is TRBV21-1 and J usage is TRBJ1-3. TRBV21-1 is designated a pseudogene. This CDR3 has 17 residues.

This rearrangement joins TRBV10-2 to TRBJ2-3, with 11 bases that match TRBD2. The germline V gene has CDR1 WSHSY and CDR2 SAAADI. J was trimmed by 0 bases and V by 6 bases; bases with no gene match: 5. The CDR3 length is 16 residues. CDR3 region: CASSPGLAGSTDTQYF. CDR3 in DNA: TGCGCCAGCAGCCCAGGACTAGCGGGCAGCACAGATACGCAGTATTTT.

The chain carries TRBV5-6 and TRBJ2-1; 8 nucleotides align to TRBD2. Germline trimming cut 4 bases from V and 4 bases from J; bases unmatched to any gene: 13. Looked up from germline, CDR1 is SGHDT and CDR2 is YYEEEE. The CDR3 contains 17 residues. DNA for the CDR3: TGTGCCAGCAGCGCCCTCGAGACTAGCGCCGCATACAATGAGCAGTTCTTC. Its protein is CASSALETSAAYNEQFF.

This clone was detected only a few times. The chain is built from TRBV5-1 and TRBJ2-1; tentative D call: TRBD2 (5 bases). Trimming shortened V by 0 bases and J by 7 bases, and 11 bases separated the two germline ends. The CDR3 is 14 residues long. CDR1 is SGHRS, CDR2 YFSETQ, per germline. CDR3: CASSLGGRINEQFF. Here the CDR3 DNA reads TGCGCCAGCAGCTTGGGAGGGAGAATAAATGAGCAGTTCTTC. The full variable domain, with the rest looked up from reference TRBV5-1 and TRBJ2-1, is KAGVTQTPRYLIKTRGQQVTLSCSPISGHRSVSWYQQTPGQGLQFLFEYFSETQRNKGNFPGRFSGRQFSNSRSEMNVSTLELGDSALYLCASSLGGRINEQFFGPGTRLTVL.

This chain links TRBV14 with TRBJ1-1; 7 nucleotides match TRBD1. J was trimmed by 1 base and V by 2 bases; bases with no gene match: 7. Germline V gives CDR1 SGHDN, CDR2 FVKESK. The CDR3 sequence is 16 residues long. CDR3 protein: CASSQWQGVGNTEAFF. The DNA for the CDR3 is TGTGCCAGCAGCCAATGGCAGGGGGTAGGGAACACTGAAGCTTTCTTT.

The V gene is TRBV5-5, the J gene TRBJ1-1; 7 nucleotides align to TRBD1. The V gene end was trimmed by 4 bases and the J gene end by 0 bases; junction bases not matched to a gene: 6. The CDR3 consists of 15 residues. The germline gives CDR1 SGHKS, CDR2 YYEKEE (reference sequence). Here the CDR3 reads CASSPPDRMNTEAFF. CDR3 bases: TGTGCCAGCAGCCCTCCGGACAGGATGAACACTGAAGCTTTCTTT.

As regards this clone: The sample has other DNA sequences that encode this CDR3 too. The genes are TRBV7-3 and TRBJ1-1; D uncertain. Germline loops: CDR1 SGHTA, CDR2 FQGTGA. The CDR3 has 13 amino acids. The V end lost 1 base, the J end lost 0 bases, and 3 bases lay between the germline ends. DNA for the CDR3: TGTGCCAGCAGCTTAAGAATGAACACTGAAGCTTTCTTT. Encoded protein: CASSLRMNTEAFF.

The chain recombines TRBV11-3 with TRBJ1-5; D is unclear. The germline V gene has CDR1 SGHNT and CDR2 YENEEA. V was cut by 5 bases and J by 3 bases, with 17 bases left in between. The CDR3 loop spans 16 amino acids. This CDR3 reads CASSIPTPGTNQPQHF. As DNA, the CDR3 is TGTGCCAGCAGCATCCCTACGCCGGGAACCAATCAGCCCCAGCATTTT.

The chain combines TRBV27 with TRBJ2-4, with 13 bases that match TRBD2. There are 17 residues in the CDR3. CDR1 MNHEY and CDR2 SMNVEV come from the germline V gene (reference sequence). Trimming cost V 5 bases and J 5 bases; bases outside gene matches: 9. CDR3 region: CASSLTSGRAVENIQYF. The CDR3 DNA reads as TGTGCCAGCAGTCTCACTAGCGGGAGGGCCGTTGAAAACATTCAGTACTTC.

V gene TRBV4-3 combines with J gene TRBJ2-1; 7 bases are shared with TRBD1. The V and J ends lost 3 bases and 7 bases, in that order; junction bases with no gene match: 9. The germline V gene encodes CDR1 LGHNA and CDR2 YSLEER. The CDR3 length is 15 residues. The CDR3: CASSHRRQGGNEQFF. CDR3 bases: TGCGCCAGCAGCCATCGCCGACAGGGTGGAAATGAGCAGTTCTTC.

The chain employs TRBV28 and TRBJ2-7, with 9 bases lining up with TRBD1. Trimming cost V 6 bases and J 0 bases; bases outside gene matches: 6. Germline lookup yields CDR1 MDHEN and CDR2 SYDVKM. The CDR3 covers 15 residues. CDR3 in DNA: TGTGCCAGCAGGAGGGGACAGGGTGTCTCCTACGAGCAGTACTTC. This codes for CASRRGQGVSYEQYF.

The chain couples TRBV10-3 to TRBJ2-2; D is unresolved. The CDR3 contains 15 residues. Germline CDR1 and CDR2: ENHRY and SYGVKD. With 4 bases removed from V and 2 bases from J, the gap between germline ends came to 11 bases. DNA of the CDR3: TGTGCCATCAGTGCCGGTATAAGTAACACCGGGGAGCTGTTTTTT. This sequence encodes CAISAGISNTGELFF.